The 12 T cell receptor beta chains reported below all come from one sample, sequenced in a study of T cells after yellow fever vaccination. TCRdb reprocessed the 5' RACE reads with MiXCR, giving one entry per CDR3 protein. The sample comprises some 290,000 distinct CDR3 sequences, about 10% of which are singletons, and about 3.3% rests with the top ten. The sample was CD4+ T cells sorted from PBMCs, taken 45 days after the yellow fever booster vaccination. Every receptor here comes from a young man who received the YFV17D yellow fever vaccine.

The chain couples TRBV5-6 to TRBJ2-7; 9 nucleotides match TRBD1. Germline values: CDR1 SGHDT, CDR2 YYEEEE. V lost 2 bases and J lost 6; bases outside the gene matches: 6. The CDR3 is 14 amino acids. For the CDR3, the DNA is TGTGCCAGCAGCTTCCGGGACAGGGTACGCGAGCAGTACTTC. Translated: CASSFRDRVREQYF.

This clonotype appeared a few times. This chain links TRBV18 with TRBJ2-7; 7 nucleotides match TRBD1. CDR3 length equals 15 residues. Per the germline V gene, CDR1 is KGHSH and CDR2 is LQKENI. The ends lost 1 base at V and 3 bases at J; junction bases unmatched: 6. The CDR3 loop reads CASSPRTGEFYEQYF. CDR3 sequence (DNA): TGTGCCAGCTCACCACGTACAGGGGAATTCTACGAGCAGTACTTC.

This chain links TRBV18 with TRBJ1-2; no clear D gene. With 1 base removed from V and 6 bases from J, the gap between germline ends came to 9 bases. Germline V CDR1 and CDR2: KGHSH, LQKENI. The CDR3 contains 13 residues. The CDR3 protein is CASSPRETDGYTF. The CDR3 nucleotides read TGTGCCAGCTCACCACGGGAGACGGATGGCTACACCTTC.

Here the CDR3 reads CATGANQPQHF. The CDR3 nucleotides read TGTGCCACCGGGGCCAATCAGCCCCAGCATTTT. The rearrangement uses TRBV28 and TRBJ1-5; TRBD1 might be the D (5 bases). The CDR3 is 11 amino acids. Trimming pared 10 bases from V and 3 bases from J, leaving 7 bases between. CDR1 is MDHEN and CDR2 is SYDVKM in the germline V gene.

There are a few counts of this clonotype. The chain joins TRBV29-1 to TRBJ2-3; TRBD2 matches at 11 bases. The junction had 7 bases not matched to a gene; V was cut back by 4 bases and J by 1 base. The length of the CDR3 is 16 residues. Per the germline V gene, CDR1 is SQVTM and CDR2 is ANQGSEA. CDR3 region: CSVAVLAGEGTDTQYF. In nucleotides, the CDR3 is TGCAGCGTTGCTGTACTAGCGGGGGAAGGCACAGATACGCAGTATTTT.

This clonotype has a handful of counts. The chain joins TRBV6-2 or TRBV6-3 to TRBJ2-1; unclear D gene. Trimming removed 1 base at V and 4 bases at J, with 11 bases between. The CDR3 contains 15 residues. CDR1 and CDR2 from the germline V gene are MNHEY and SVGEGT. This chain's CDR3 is CASSYLGSTYNEQFF. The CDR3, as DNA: TGTGCCAGCAGTTACTTAGGATCGACGTACAATGAGCAGTTCTTC.

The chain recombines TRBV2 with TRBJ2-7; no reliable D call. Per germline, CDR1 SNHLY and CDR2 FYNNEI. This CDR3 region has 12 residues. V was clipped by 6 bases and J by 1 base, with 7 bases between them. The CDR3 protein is CASRAQSYEQYF. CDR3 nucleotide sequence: TGTGCCAGCAGGGCACAGTCCTACGAGCAGTACTTC.

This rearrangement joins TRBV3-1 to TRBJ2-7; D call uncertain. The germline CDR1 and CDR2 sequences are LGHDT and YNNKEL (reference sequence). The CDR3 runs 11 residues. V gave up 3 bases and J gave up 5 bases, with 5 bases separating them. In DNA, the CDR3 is TGTGCCAGCAGCCAGGCCCACGAGCAGTACTTC. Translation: CASSQAHEQYF.

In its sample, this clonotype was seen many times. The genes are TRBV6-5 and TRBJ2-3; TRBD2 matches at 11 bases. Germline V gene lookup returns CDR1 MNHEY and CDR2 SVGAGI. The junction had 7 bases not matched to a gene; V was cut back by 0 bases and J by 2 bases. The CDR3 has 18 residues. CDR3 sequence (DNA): TGTGCCAGCAGTTACTCGCTTCCTAGCGGGAGGATCACAGATACGCAGTATTTT. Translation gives CASSYSLPSGRITDTQYF.

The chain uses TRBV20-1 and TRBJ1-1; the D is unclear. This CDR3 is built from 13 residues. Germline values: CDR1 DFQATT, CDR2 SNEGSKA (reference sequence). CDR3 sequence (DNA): TGCATCGGAGGTACGGATATTGACACTGAAGCTTTCTTT. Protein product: CIGGTDIDTEAFF.

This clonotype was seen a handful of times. DNA of the CDR3: TGTGCCAGCAGTCACCGGGACAGGCAATTCTTC. Translation gives CASSHRDRQFF. This rearrangement joins TRBV6-2 or TRBV6-3 to TRBJ2-1, with 8 bases that match TRBD1. The V gene end was trimmed by 5 bases and the J gene end by 16 bases; junction bases not matched to a gene: 7. Germline lookup yields CDR1 MNHEY and CDR2 SVGEGT. The CDR3 extends over 11 amino acids.

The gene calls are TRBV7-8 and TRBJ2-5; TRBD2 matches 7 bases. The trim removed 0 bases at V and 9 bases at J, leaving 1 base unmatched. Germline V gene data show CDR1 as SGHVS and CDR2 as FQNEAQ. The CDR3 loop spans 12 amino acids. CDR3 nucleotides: TGTGCCAGCAGCTTAGCCCGGGAGGCCCAGTACTTC. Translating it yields CASSLAREAQYF.